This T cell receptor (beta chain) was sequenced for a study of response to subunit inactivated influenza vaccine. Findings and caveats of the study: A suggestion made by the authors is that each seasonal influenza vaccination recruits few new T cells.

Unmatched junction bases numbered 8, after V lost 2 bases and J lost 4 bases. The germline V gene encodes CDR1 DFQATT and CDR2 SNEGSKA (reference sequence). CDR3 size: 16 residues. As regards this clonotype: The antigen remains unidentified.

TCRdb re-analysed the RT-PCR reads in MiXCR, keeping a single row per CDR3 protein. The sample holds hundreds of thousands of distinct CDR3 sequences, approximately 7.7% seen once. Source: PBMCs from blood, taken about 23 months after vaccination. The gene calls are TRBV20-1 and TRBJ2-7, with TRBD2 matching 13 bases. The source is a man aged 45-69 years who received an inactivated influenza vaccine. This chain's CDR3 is CSARPPPTSGRYEQYF. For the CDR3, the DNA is TGCAGTGCTAGACCCCCCCCGACTAGCGGGAGGTACGAGCAGTACTTC.